This TCR beta chain emerged from a study of blood T cells in healthy people across ages. Primers used in a second PCR of roughly 6 to 12 cycles were a sample-barcoded 5' primer and a J-beta primer mix. A template-switch adaptor that had 12 random nucleotides put a tag on each cDNA molecule. MiXCR was run by TCRdb on the 5' RACE reads, yielding one entry per CDR3 protein. Among 1.5 million to 2 million distinct CDR3 sequences listed, under 30% were seen once. Germline V CDR1 and CDR2: LGHDT, YNNKEL (reference sequence). With 0 bases removed from V and 6 bases from J, the gap between germline ends came to 6 bases. The CDR3 has 12 amino acids. This clonotype was observed a handful of times. Russia was home to the donors, healthy Caucasian individuals aged about 6 to 90.

The clonotype originates from a woman in her twenties or thirties in good health. Sample: blood. This chain uses TRBV3-1 with TRBJ2-7; no clear D. CDR3 bases: TGTGCCAGCAGCCAAGATACGTCCGAGCAGTACTTC. This sequence encodes CASSQDTSEQYF.